The sequence of this T cell receptor (beta chain) was determined in a study of blood T cell repertoires in COVID-19. Study-level background: PBMCs, B-cell-depleted T cells, or T cells provided the cDNA or gDNA that made up the material.

The protocol was immunoSEQ multiplex PCR, while the TCRdb copy is restricted to in-frame clones and leaves out a portion. Here the sample spans 150,000 to 200,000 clones, approximately 87% being singletons. V lost 4 bases, J lost 8 bases, and 8 bases stayed unmatched. CDR1 is SGHRS and CDR2 is YFSETQ in the germline V gene. The CDR3 is 15 residues long. The sample holds one count of this clone. Patients at the Seattle site were enrolled during active infection and followed longitudinally. The sequence was obtained from a woman in her 70s with COVID-19, enrolled during active disease. This chain links TRBV5-1 with TRBJ2-1, with 11 bases lining up with TRBD2. The sequencing input was peripheral blood. CDR3 DNA: TGCGCCAGCAGCCCCCTAGCGGGAGGCCATTATGAGCAGTTCTTC. Protein product: CASSPLAGGHYEQFF.